What follows are 17 T cell receptor beta chains derived from one specimen sequenced in a study of blood T cell repertoires in COVID-19. Method: immunoSEQ multiplex PCR; TCRdb's copy keeps in-frame clones and lacks some. The profile shows about 400,000 clones, 88% of them singletons. The specimen sequenced was PBMCs or T cells enriched from blood (not recorded which). The source of these receptors is a woman aged 40 to 50 with acute COVID-19.

The chain is built from TRBV19 and TRBJ1-1; the D gene is possibly TRBD1 (6 bases). The CDR3 has 15 residues. Trimming removed 8 bases at V and 2 bases at J, with 18 bases between. CDR1 is LNHDA, CDR2 SQIVND, per germline (reference sequence). CDR3 nucleotides: TGTGCCAGTTCTTATATCAGGGGTTTCAACACTGAAGCTTTCTTT. Translated, it gives CASSYIRGFNTEAFF.

The chain carries TRBV7-9 and TRBJ1-1; D remains ambiguous. The germline CDR1 and CDR2 sequences are SEHNR and FQNEAQ (reference sequence). The CDR3 is made up of 16 amino acids. V lost 5 bases to trimming and J lost 2 bases, with 18 bases between them. The chain's CDR3 is CASSPLPHGSNTEAFF. As DNA, the CDR3 is TGTGCCAGCAGCCCCCTACCCCACGGGTCAAACACTGAAGCTTTCTTT.

This clone was detected a few times. The chain is built from TRBV19 and TRBJ2-5; 9 nucleotides agree with TRBD2. The J segment lost 0 bases and the V segment lost 4 bases, leaving 3 bases of the junction unmatched. The CDR3 spans 15 residues. The germline CDR1 and CDR2 sequences are LNHDA and SQIVND (reference sequence). The CDR3 loop reads CASSKRTSDQETQYF. The CDR3 DNA reads TGTGCCAGTAGTAAACGGACTAGCGACCAAGAGACCCAGTACTTC.

The rearrangement uses TRBV10-2 and TRBJ2-7, with D possibly TRBD1 on 6 matching bases. Trimming took off 2 bases at V and 0 bases at J, with 17 bases between the two ends. This CDR3 spans 17 amino acids. Germline V CDR1 and CDR2: WSHSY, SAAADI. DNA of the CDR3: TGCGCCAGCAGTGAGAATTTACAGGGAACCCGCTCCTACGAGCAGTACTTC. Encoded protein: CASSENLQGTRSYEQYF.

V gene TRBV10-3 combines with J gene TRBJ2-2; 8 bases line up with TRBD1. There are 15 residues in the CDR3. Germline assignment: CDR1 ENHRY and CDR2 SYGVKD. J lost 1 base, V lost 4 bases, and 2 bases had no gene match. The chain's CDR3 is CAISGGTGNTGELFF. CDR3 DNA sequence: TGTGCCATCAGTGGGGGGACAGGGAACACCGGGGAGCTGTTTTTT.

This clone appeared a single time. The chain combines TRBV6-5 with TRBJ2-2; 7 nucleotides match TRBD1. Germline V lookup: CDR1 MNHEY, CDR2 SVGAGI. CDR3 length: 13 amino acids. V was clipped by 6 bases and J by 6 bases; unmatched bases: 4. CDR3 residues: CASRGTGAGELFF. CDR3 nucleotide sequence: TGTGCCAGCAGGGGTACAGGGGCCGGGGAGCTGTTTTTT.

The genes are TRBV4-1 and TRBJ2-7, with 7 bases matching TRBD1. The germline CDR1 and CDR2 sequences are MGHRA and YSYEKL. The CDR3 contains 16 residues. With 4 bases clipped from V and 5 bases from J, the junction kept 14 bases outside the gene matches. The CDR3 sequence is CASSLHRDSSLDEQYF. The CDR3 nucleotides read TGCGCCAGCAGCCTCCACCGGGACAGCTCCTTAGACGAGCAGTACTTC.

The CDR3 sequence is CASSAKGQGYGYTF. The CDR3 coding sequence is TGTGCCAGCAGCGCAAAGGGACAGGGGTATGGCTACACCTTC. The V gene is TRBV9, the J gene TRBJ1-2; TRBD1 matches 10 bases. The CDR3 sequence is 14 residues long. V shed 3 bases, J shed 5 bases, and the junction held 4 bases outside the gene matches. The germline V gene encodes CDR1 SGDLS and CDR2 YYNGEE.

V is TRBV5-5 and J is TRBJ2-5, with TRBD2 matching over 8 bases. Trimming removed 2 bases from V and 2 bases from J; junction bases left unmatched: 2. CDR1 is SGHKS and CDR2 is YYEKEE in the germline V gene (reference sequence). The CDR3 loop spans 14 amino acids. CDR3 protein: CASSFQRGQETQYF. CDR3 coding DNA: TGTGCCAGCAGCTTCCAGCGGGGGCAAGAGACCCAGTACTTC.

The chain has TRBV11-2 and TRBJ2-1; 11 bases match TRBD2. Germline values: CDR1 SGHAT, CDR2 FQNNGV. The CDR3 spans 13 residues. The ends lost 5 bases at V and 14 bases at J; junction bases unmatched: 8. The CDR3 DNA reads as TGTGCCAGCAGCATTAGCGGGGGGGCGTTCAAGTTCTTC. Encoded protein: CASSISGGAFKFF.

The gene calls are TRBV20-1 and TRBJ1-2; D perhaps matches TRBD1 (6 bases). Germline loops: CDR1 DFQATT, CDR2 SNEGSKA (reference sequence). CDR3 length equals 11 residues. Trimming took 3 bases from V and 8 from J, leaving 10 bases between them. CDR3 sequence (DNA): TGCAGTGCTAGGGGGGCGGGCGGCTACACCTTC. Residues: CSARGAGGYTF.

The chain couples TRBV15 to TRBJ2-7, with D possibly matching TRBD1 (6 bases). The CDR3 is 13 residues long. The V gene's germline CDR1 is LNHNV and CDR2 YYDKDF (reference sequence). V was cut by 2 bases and J by 4 bases, with 9 bases left in between. The CDR3 DNA sequence: TGTGCCACCAGCAGAAGTGACAGGTACGAGCAGTACTTC. It is translated as CATSRSDRYEQYF.

The CDR3 region is CAISEPGQHTDTQYF. CDR3 DNA: TGTGCCATCAGTGAGCCGGGACAGCACACAGATACGCAGTATTTT. J is TRBJ2-3 and V is TRBV10-3; 7 positions agree with TRBD1. The CDR3 totals 15 residues. CDR1 and CDR2 from the germline V gene are ENHRY and SYGVKD. V was clipped by 2 bases and J by 2 bases; unmatched bases: 4.

The chain carries TRBV20-1 and TRBJ1-2; weak D call: TRBD1 (5 bases). Germline V lookup: CDR1 DFQATT, CDR2 SNEGSKA (reference sequence). The CDR3 contains 17 residues. Trimming pared 3 bases from V and 0 bases from J, leaving 20 bases between. CDR3 sequence (DNA): TGCAGTGCTAGTGGGGGACTCAAATTCCGGTCTAACTATGGCTACACCTTC. Residues: CSASGGLKFRSNYGYTF.

The rearrangement uses TRBV27 and TRBJ1-2, with 11 bases aligning to TRBD1. There are 14 residues in the CDR3. With 5 bases clipped from V and 6 bases from J, the junction kept 5 bases outside the gene matches. The V gene's germline CDR1 is MNHEY and CDR2 SMNVEV (reference sequence). The CDR3 bases are TGTGCCAGCAGTCAAACGGGACAGGGGGATGGCTACACCTTC. Amino acid sequence: CASSQTGQGDGYTF.

The chain joins TRBV29-1 to TRBJ1-2; 7 nucleotides agree with TRBD1. CDR3 size: 12 residues. Trimming cost V 5 bases and J 8 bases; bases outside gene matches: 8. CDR1 is SQVTM, CDR2 ANQGSEA, per germline. CDR3 region: CSVHQGVRGYTF. In DNA, the CDR3 is TGCAGCGTTCATCAGGGGGTCAGAGGCTACACCTTC.

This clone was seen only a few times. CDR3 in DNA: TGTGCCAGCAGCCAAGCTCGGGAGCAGTTCTTC. It yields the protein CASSQAREQFF. The chain carries TRBV3-1 (or the pseudogene TRBV3-2) and TRBJ2-1; D not resolved. The CDR3 contains 11 residues. V was trimmed by 1 base and J by 10 bases, leaving 5 bases between them. Germline CDR1 and CDR2: LGHDT and YNNKEL (reference sequence).